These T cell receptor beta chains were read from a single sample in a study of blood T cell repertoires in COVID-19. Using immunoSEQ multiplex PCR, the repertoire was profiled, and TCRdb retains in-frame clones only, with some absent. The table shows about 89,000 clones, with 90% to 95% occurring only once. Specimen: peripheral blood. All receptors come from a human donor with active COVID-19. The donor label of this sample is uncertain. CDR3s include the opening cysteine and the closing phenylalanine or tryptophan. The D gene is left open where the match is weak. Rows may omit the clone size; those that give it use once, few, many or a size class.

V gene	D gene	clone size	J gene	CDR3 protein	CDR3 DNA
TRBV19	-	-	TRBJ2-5	CASSTRTAALETQYF	TGTGCCAGTAGTACGAGGACAGCCGCTTTAGAGACCCAGTACTTC
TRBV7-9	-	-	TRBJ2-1	CASSPSSGGYYNEQFF	TGTGCCAGCAGCCCCTCATCGGGCGGGTACTACAATGAGCAGTTCTTC
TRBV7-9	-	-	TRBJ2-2	CASSLAGGAGELFF	TGTGCCAGCAGCTTAGCGGGGGGTGCCGGGGAGCTGTTTTTT
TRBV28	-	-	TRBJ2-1	CASSRGYGNEQFF	TGTGCCAGCAGCCGAGGTTACGGCAATGAGCAGTTCTTC
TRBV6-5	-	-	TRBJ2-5	CASWGLPETQYF	TGTGCCAGCTGGGGACTTCCAGAGACCCAGTACTTC
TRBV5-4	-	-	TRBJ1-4	CASRSESPGTATNEKLFF	TGTGCCAGCAGATCCGAATCGCCGGGGACTGCAACTAATGAAAAACTGTTTTTT
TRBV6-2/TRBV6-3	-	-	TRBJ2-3	CASSYSRSVTDTQYF	TGTGCCAGCAGTTACTCCCGGTCCGTCACAGATACGCAGTATTTT
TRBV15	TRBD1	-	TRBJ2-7	CATSRGGQGAGEQYF	TGTGCCACCAGCAGGGGGGGACAGGGGGCCGGCGAGCAGTACTTC
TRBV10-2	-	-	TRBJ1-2	CASRSDSGLGYTF	TGCGCCAGCAGATCGGACAGCGGTCTGGGCTACACCTTC
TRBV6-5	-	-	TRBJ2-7	CASNQGPSHEQYF	TGTGCCAGCAATCAGGGGCCGTCCCACGAGCAGTACTTC
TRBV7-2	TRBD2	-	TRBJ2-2	CASSSRTSGVNTGELFF	TGTGCCAGCAGCTCTAGGACTAGCGGGGTGAACACCGGGGAGCTGTTTTTT
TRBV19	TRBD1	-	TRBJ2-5	CASSRDRAQETQYF	TGTGCCAGTAGTAGGGACAGGGCGCAAGAGACCCAGTACTTC
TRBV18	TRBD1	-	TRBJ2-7	CASSSRDRARYEQYF	TGTGCCAGCTCGTCCCGGGACAGGGCCCGCTACGAGCAGTACTTC
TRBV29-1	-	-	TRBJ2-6	CSVVGQQAGANVLTF	TGCAGCGTTGTAGGTCAACAGGCTGGGGCCAACGTCCTGACTTTC
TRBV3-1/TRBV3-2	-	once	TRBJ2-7	CASSQEGGYEQYF	TGTGCCAGCAGCCAAGAGGGGGGATACGAGCAGTACTTC
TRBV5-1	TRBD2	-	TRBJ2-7	CASSLAGKLAGGPNNHEQYF	TGCGCCAGCAGCTTGGCCGGAAAACTAGCGGGGGGGCCGAATAACCACGAGCAGTACTTC
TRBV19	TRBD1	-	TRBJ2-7	CASSPPRTGGIYEQYF	TGTGCCAGTAGCCCACCTCGGACAGGGGGCATCTACGAGCAGTACTTC
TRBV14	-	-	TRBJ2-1	CASSQFRGPYNEQFF	TGTGCCAGCAGCCAATTTCGGGGTCCCTACAATGAGCAGTTCTTC
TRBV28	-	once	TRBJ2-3	CASRYTDTQYF	TGTGCCAGCAGGTACACAGATACGCAGTATTTT
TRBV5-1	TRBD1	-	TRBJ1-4	CASSLTGATNEKLFF	TGCGCCAGCAGCTTAACAGGGGCCACTAATGAAAAACTGTTTTTT
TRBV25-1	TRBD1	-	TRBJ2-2	CASSDRGFTGELFF	TGTGCCAGCAGTGACAGGGGGTTTACCGGGGAGCTGTTTTTT
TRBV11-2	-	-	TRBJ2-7	CASCERVSYEQYF	TGTGCCAGCTGCGAGCGGGTGTCCTACGAGCAGTACTTC